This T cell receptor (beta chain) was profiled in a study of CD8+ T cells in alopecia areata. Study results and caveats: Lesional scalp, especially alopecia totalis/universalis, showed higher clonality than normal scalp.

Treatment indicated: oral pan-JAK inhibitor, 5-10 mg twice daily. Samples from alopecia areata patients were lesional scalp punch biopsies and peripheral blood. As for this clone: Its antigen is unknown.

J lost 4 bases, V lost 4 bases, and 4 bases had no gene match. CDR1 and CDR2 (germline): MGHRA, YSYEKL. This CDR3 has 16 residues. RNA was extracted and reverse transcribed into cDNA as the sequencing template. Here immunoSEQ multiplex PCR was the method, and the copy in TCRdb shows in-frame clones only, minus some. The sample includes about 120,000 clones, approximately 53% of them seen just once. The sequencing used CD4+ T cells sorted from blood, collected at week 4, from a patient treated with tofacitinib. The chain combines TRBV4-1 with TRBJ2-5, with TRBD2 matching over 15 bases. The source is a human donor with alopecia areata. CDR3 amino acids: CASSLPGLAGGETQYF. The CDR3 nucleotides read TGCGCCAGCAGCCTTCCGGGACTAGCGGGAGGAGAGACCCAGTACTTC.